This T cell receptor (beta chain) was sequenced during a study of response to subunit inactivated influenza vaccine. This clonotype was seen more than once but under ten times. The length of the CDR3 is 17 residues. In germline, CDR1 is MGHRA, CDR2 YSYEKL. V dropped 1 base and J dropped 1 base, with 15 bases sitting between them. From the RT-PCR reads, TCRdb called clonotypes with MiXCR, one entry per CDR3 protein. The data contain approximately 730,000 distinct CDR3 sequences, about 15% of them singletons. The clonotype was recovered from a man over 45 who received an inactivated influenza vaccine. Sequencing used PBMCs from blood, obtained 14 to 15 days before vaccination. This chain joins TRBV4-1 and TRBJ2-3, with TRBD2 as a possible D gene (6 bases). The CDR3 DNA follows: TGCGCCAGCAGCCAAGTCATGGGGGGTTTAGGCACAGATACGCAGTATTTT. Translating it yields CASSQVMGGLGTDTQYF.